The T cell receptor (beta chain) under discussion was sequenced for a study of shared clonotypes between healthy human individuals. Looking at the study overall: Aged between 18 and 49, the donors were a couple of women and three men.

V dropped 4 bases and J dropped 9; count of bases not matched to a gene: 5. Germline V gene data show CDR1 as SGDLS and CDR2 as YYNGEE. The CDR3 covers 14 residues. Produced via immunoSEQ multiplex PCR; TCRdb's table is partial and in-frame only. The sample shows over 2 million clones, just under 95% of them seen only once. This TCR came from a man younger than 30 in good health. Some clones in this sample may be carry-over from other donors' samples. The specimen was naive CD4+ T cells from PBMCs. Indicated subset: CD45RA+ positively selected. This sequence joins TRBV9 and TRBJ2-1; 12 positions match TRBD2. This CDR3 reads CASSPRLAGAEQFF. CDR3 sequence (DNA): TGTGCCAGCAGCCCCCGACTAGCGGGAGCTGAGCAGTTCTTC.